This TCR beta chain was sequenced in a study of beta chain features in type 1 diabetes. Overall study context: The patients were much like the healthy donors in age, gender and cell yields. The number of sorted cells examined across all samples was under 130,000,000. Study-wide results and limits: Moderate yet significant TCRB CDR3 shortening was seen in Type 1 diabetes patients in all four CD4+ subsets. The VDJ junctions of type 1 diabetes patients carried fewer insertions and more deletions.

A sort by CD45RO/CCR7/CD25/CD127/CD95/CD27 yielded CD4+ naive, central memory, regulatory and stem cell-like memory cells. CDR1 and CDR2 from the germline V gene are SGHAT and FQNNGV. With V trimmed by 5 bases and J by 4 bases, 10 bases remained unmatched. This CDR3 comprises 17 residues. This clone was seen more than once but under ten times. Its target is not known. The whole isolated RNA underwent reverse transcription, so sequencing captured expressed TCRB transcripts. Some clones are missing from TCRdb's copy, which holds only in-frame ones; the method was immunoSEQ multiplex PCR. The table records 400,000 or so clones, roughly 12% of them present only once.

This TCR came from a woman under 30 with type 1 diabetes. Sequenced sample: naive CD4+ T cells from blood. The chain employs TRBV11-2 and TRBJ2-1, with 11 bases matching TRBD2. The CDR3 spells CASSVTLAGGLYNEQFF. Here the CDR3 DNA reads TGTGCCAGCAGCGTCACGTTAGCGGGAGGGCTATACAATGAGCAGTTCTTC.